The rows below give T cell receptor beta chains drawn from one sample of a study of blood T cell repertoires in COVID-19. The assay was immunoSEQ multiplex PCR, and TCRdb's table has in-frame clones only and misses some. The repertoire holds 100,000 to 150,000 clones, with around 86% as singletons. The sequencing sample was made of peripheral blood. Receptor source: a man aged 50 or older with active COVID-19. The CDR3 runs from the conserved cysteine through the conserved F or W. The order of the fields is V gene, D gene, clone size, J gene, CDR3 protein, CDR3 DNA. The D gene is left open where the match is weak. Only some rows state a clone size, as once, few, many or a class for expanded clones.

>TRBV5-8|NA|NA|TRBJ1-1
CASSLGHRNTEAFF
TGTGCCAGCAGCTTGGGACACCGGAATACTGAAGCTTTCTTT
>TRBV11-2|TRBD2|NA|TRBJ2-7
CASSGLAGAYFSSYEQYF
TGTGCCAGCAGCGGATTAGCGGGGGCCTACTTCAGCTCCTACGAGCAGTACTTC
>TRBV9|NA|NA|TRBJ2-5
CASSVGGAGLYQETQYF
TGTGCCAGCAGCGTAGGAGGCGCGGGGTTGTACCAAGAGACCCAGTACTTC
>TRBV2|NA|NA|TRBJ1-1
CASSGQWGTEAFF
TGTGCCAGCAGCGGACAGTGGGGCACTGAAGCTTTCTTT
>TRBV4-1|TRBD2|NA|TRBJ2-7
CASSHHGLAADEQYF
TGCGCCAGCAGCCACCACGGACTAGCGGCCGACGAGCAGTACTTC
>TRBV11-3|NA|NA|TRBJ1-5
CASSFGAPFVNQPQHF
TGTGCCAGCAGCTTTGGGGCCCCGTTTGTCAATCAGCCCCAGCATTTT
>TRBV5-4|NA|NA|TRBJ2-5
CASSSVTGIQETQYF
TGTGCCAGCAGCTCCGTCACCGGTATACAAGAGACCCAGTACTTC
>TRBV6-6|NA|NA|TRBJ2-2
CATSNTGELFF
TGTGCCACCTCCAACACCGGGGAGCTGTTTTTT
>TRBV6-5|NA|once|TRBJ1-2
CASSYTGNGYGYTF
TGTGCCAGCAGTTACACAGGGAATGGCTATGGCTACACCTTC
>TRBV30|NA|NA|TRBJ1-6
CAVTEQLSFSPLHF
TGTGCCGTTACGGAACAGCTCAGTTTTTCACCCCTCCACTTT
>TRBV6-5|TRBD1|once|TRBJ1-1
CASKTGISTEAFF
TGTGCCAGCAAGACAGGGATAAGCACTGAAGCTTTCTTT
>TRBV9|NA|NA|TRBJ1-5
CASNWVGRVQPQHF
TGTGCCAGCAACTGGGTAGGGAGGGTTCAGCCCCAGCATTTT
>TRBV6-5|NA|once|TRBJ1-1
CASQDREGFTEAFF
TGTGCCAGCCAAGACCGGGAGGGGTTCACTGAAGCTTTCTTT
>TRBV7-8|TRBD2|NA|TRBJ2-1
CASSSTSGVNYEQFF
TGTGCCAGCAGTTCTACTAGCGGGGTAAACTATGAGCAGTTCTTC
>TRBV2|NA|NA|TRBJ2-4
CASSVLGQPAKNIQYF
TGTGCCAGCAGTGTTTTAGGACAGCCAGCCAAAAACATTCAGTACTTC
>TRBV11-1|NA|NA|TRBJ2-7
CASSPTGYEQYF
TGTGCCAGCAGCCCAACAGGATACGAGCAGTACTTC
>TRBV9|TRBD2|NA|TRBJ2-3
CASSVVAGGTDTQYF
TGTGCCAGCAGCGTAGTAGCGGGGGGCACAGATACGCAGTATTTT
>TRBV5-1|NA|NA|TRBJ1-6
CASSLVGQASSPLHF
TGCGCCAGCAGCTTGGTCGGACAAGCTTCGTCACCCCTCCACTTT
>TRBV3-1/TRBV3-2|NA|once|TRBJ2-3
CASSQERARGKDTQYF
TGTGCCAGCAGCCAAGAGCGGGCCCGCGGGAAGGATACGCAGTATTTT
>TRBV11-2|NA|NA|TRBJ2-1
CASSEAGGLNEQFF
TGTGCCAGCAGCGAGGCGGGCGGTTTGAATGAGCAGTTCTTC
>TRBV2|NA|NA|TRBJ1-1
CASYRESEAFF
TGTGCCAGCTACAGGGAGTCTGAAGCTTTCTTT
>TRBV19|TRBD1|NA|TRBJ2-5
CASSTRDRGYQETQYF
TGTGCCAGTAGTACCCGGGACAGGGGGTACCAAGAGACCCAGTACTTC
>TRBV28|NA|NA|TRBJ1-1
CASSLLGGEAFF
TGTGCCAGCAGTTTACTTGGCGGTGAAGCTTTCTTT
>TRBV6-6|TRBD1|few|TRBJ2-7
CARKCGTGAYEQYF
TGTGCCAGAAAATGCGGGACAGGGGCCTACGAGCAGTACTTC
>TRBV19|TRBD1|NA|TRBJ2-6
CASSPRDRSGANVLTF
TGTGCCAGTAGTCCTCGGGACAGATCTGGGGCCAACGTCCTGACTTTC
>TRBV25-1|NA|NA|TRBJ1-6
CASSDPRSLNSPLHF
TGTGCCAGCAGTGATCCTAGATCCCTGAACTCACCCCTCCACTTT
>TRBV3-1/TRBV3-2|TRBD2|NA|TRBJ2-3
CASRLTRGTRKGSTDTQYF
TGTGCCAGCAGGCTGACCCGGGGGACTAGAAAAGGGAGCACAGATACGCAGTATTTT
>TRBV25-1|NA|NA|TRBJ2-7
CASSLGDYEQYF
TGTGCCAGCAGTCTCGGAGATTACGAGCAGTACTTC
>TRBV3-1/TRBV3-2|TRBD1|once|TRBJ1-2
CATRQGTNYGYTF
TGTGCCACCAGACAGGGAACCAACTATGGCTACACCTTC
>TRBV7-3|TRBD1|NA|TRBJ1-2
CASRPDRGKGGYTF
TGTGCCAGCAGGCCGGACAGGGGGAAAGGAGGCTACACCTTC
>TRBV6-5|TRBD2|once|TRBJ2-7
CASSTRAGGPYEQYF
TGTGCCAGCAGTACAAGAGCGGGGGGGCCCTACGAGCAGTACTTC